The rows below give T cell receptor beta chains drawn from one sample of a study of T cell responses to AZD1222 COVID-19 vaccine. Clones were read by immunoSEQ multiplex PCR, and TCRdb kept only the in-frame ones, dropping some. The sample has some 100,000 clones; 85% to 90% are singletons. The sample consisted of peripheral blood, taken on day 0 of AZD1222 vaccination. The origin of the receptors is an adult in good health. Both conserved end residues are part of each CDR3. The D gene is left open where the match is weak.

TRBD2 | TRBV27 | CASRWTRLAGVSEQFF
NA | TRBV24-1 | CATSDGGTGSGGYTF
NA | TRBV4-3 | CASSQGSSGLRGGNTIYF
NA | TRBV18 | CASSPPATDETQYF
TRBD1 | TRBV5-1 | CASSPRDSSYEQYF
TRBD2 | TRBV4-3 | CASSAGERGGSEQFF
NA | TRBV7-2 | CASSLAGISYNSPLHF
TRBD1 | TRBV19 | CASSNRQGSNQPQHF
TRBD1 | TRBV3-1/TRBV3-2 | CASSPSGTGHEKLFF
NA | TRBV29-1 | CSVDPGAGGYTF
NA | TRBV7-2 | CASSHQGPEEKLFF
TRBD1 | TRBV6-6 | CASSYPWTGGTGELFF
NA | TRBV19 | CASSIRLQNTEAFF
NA | TRBV5-1 | CASSLGPQPETQYF